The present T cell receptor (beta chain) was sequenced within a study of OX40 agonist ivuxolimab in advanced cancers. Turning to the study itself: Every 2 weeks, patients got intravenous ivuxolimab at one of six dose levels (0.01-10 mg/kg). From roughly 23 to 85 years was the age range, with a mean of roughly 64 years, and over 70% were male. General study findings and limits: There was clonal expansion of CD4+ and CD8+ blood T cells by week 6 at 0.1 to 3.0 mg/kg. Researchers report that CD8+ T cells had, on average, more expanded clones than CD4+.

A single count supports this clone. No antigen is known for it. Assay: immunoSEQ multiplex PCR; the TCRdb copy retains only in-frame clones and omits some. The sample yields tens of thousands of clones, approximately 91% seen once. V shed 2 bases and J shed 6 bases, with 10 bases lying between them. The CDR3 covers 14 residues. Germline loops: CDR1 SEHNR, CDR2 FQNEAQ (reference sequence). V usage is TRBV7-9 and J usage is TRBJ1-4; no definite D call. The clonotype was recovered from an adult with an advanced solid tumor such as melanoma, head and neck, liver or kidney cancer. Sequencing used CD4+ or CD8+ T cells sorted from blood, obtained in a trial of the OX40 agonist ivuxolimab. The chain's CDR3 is CASSLRREDEKLFF. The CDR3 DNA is TGTGCCAGCAGCTTAAGGAGGGAGGATGAAAAACTGTTTTTT.